The clone carrying this T cell receptor beta chain was seen repeatedly, ten times or more. MiXCR, run by TCRdb on the RACE reads, gives a single entry per CDR3 protein. In the table there are 28,000 or so distinct CDR3 sequences, 7.4% of which are singletons. Time point noted: healthy volunteer bleed at 2 weeks. Whole blood that had not been fractionated was the source of extracted total RNA. These data come from a study of human T cells and chemical hapten exposure. The CDR3 extends over 13 amino acids. Germline lookup yields CDR1 SGHTA and CDR2 FQGNSA. The V end lost 7 bases, the J end lost 9 bases, and 16 bases lay between the germline ends.

V usage is TRBV7-2 and J usage is TRBJ2-1, with D possibly being TRBD1 or TRBD2 (5 bases each). The sample was whole blood. The receptor's source is a human donor in good health. Some clones in this sample may be carry-over from other donors' samples. CDR3 sequence reads: CASTGGFGFEQFF. In nucleotides, the CDR3 is TGTGCCAGCACTGGGGGATTCGGCTTTGAGCAGTTCTTC.